This section outlines one T cell receptor (beta chain) sequence together with its context. Its antigen is undetermined. These data originate in a study of cytomegalovirus exposure and HLA in healthy donors. Study-wide points: Sequencing probably produced one cluster of sequence variants that were highly shared.

Germline trimming cut 6 bases from V and 6 bases from J; bases unmatched to any gene: 3. CDR1 LNHDA and CDR2 SQIVND come from the germline V gene (reference sequence). The CDR3 is 13 residues long. 60 Vbeta and 13 Jbeta primers were used in PCR. Assay: immunoSEQ multiplex PCR; the TCRdb copy retains only in-frame clones and omits some. The sample records 200,000 or so clones, approximately 79% being singletons. V is TRBV19 and J is TRBJ2-1; 9 bases match TRBD1. The specimen was PBMCs. The source of this sequence is a man between 18 and 35 years old in good health and CMV-seronegative. The CDR3 loop is CASRDRGSNEQFF. In nucleotides, the CDR3 is TGTGCCAGTAGGGACAGGGGTTCCAATGAGCAGTTCTTC.